This T cell receptor (beta chain) was retrieved from a study of blood T cell repertoires in COVID-19. This CDR3 is 14 amino acids long. Trimming pared 3 bases from V and 4 bases from J, leaving 12 bases between. Germline-derived CDR1 and CDR2 are MRHNA and SNTAGT. The method was immunoSEQ multiplex PCR; TCRdb's version includes in-frame clones alone and lacks a portion of them. This table holds about 180,000 clones, 88% found once. Sequenced sample: PBMCs or T cells enriched from blood (not recorded which). The TCR originated in a woman aged 18-29 years who had recovered from COVID-19. The chain combines TRBV6-4 with TRBJ1-1; D gene uncertain. CDR3 sequence reads: CASSETVEVTEAFF. The CDR3 DNA reads as TGTGCCAGCAGTGAAACGGTGGAGGTCACTGAAGCTTTCTTT.